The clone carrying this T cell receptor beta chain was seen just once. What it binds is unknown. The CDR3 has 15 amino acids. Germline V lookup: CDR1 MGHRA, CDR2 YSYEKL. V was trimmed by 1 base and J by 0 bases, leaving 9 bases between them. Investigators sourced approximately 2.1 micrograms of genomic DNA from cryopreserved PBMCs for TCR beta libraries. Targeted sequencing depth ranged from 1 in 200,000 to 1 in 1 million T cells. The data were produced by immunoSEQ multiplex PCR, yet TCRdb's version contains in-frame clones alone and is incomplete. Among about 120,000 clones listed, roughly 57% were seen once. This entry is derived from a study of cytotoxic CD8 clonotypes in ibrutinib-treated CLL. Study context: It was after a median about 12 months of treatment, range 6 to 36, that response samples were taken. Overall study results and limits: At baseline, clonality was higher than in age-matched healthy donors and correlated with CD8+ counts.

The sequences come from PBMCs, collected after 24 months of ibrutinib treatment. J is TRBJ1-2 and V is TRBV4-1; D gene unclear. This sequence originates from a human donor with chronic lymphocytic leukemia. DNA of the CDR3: TGCGCCAGCAGCCAAGGTGGCGGGGCTAACTATGGCTACACCTTC. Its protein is CASSQGGGANYGYTF.